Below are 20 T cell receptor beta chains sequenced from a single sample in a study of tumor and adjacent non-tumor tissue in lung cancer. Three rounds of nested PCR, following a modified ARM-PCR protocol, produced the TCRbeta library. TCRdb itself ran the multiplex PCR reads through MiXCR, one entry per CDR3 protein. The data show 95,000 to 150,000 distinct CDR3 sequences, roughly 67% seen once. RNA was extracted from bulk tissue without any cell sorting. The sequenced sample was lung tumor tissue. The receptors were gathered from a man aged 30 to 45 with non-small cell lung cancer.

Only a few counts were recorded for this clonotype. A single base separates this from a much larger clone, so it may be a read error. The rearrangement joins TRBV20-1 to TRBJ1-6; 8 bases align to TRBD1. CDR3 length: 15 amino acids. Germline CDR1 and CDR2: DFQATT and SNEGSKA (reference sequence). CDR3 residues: CSASLDRGRGSPPHF. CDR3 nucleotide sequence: TGCAGTGCTAGTCTCGACAGGGGAAGGGGATCACCCCCCCACTTT.

The CDR3 nucleotides are TGTGCCAGCAGTTACCCTTGGGGGGCGAACACCGGGGAGCTGTTTTTT. It codes for CASSYPWGANTGELFF. The chain carries TRBV6-5 and TRBJ2-2; the D gene is possibly TRBD2 (6 bases). V dropped 2 bases and J dropped 0 bases, with 10 bases sitting between them. The CDR3 loop spans 16 amino acids. Germline-derived CDR1 and CDR2 are MNHEY and SVGAGI.

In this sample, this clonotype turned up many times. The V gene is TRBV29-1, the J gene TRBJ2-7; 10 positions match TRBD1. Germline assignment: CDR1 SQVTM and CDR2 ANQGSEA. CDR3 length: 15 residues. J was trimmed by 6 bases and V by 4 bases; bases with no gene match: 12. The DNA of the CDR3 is TGCAGCGTTGCAACCGGGACAGGGGATATTTCCGAGCAGTACTTC. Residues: CSVATGTGDISEQYF.

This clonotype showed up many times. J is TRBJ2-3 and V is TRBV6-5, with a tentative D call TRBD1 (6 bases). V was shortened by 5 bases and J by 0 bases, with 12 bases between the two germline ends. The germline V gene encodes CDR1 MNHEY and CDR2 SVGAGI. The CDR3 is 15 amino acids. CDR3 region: CASSPLDRSTDTQYF. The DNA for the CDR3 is TGTGCCAGCAGTCCTCTAGACAGGAGCACAGATACGCAGTATTTT.

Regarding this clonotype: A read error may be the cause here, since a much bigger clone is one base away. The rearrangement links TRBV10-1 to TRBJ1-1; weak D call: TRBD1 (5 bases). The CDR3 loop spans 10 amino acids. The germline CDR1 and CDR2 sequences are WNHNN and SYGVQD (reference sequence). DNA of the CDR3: TGCGCCAGCATGGACACTGGAGCTTTCTTT. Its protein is CASMDTGAFF.

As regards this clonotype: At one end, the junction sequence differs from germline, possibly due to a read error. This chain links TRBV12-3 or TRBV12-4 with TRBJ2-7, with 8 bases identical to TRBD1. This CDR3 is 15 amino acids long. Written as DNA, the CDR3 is TGTGTCAGCAGTTTACGGACAGGGCCGATTTACGAGCAGTACTTC. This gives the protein CVSSLRTGPIYEQYF.

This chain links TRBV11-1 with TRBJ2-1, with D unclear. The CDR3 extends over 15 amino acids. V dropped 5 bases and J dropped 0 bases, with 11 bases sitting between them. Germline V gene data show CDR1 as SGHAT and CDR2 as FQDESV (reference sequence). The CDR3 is CASSPTPSSYNEQFF. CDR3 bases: TGTGCCAGCAGCCCGACTCCTAGCTCCTACAATGAGCAGTTCTTC. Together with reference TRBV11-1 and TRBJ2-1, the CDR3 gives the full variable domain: EAEVAQSPRYKITEKSQAVAFWCDPISGHATLYWYRQILGQGPELLVQFQDESVVDDSQLPKDRFSAERLKGVDSTLKIQPAELGDSAMYLCASSPTPSSYNEQFFGPGTRLTVL.

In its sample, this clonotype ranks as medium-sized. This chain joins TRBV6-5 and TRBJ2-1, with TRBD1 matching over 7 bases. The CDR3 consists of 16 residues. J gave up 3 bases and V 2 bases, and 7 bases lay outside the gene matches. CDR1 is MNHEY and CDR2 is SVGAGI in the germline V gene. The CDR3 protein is CASSYSHRTGYNEQFF. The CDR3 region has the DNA TGTGCCAGCAGTTACAGTCATAGGACAGGCTACAATGAGCAGTTCTTC.

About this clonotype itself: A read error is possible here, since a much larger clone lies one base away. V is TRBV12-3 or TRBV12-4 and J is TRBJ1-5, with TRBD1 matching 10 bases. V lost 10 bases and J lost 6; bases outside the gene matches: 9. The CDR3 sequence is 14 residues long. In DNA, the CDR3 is TGTGCCACCACCCGGACAGGGGGAGTTCAGCCCCAGCATTTT. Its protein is CATTRTGGVQPQHF.

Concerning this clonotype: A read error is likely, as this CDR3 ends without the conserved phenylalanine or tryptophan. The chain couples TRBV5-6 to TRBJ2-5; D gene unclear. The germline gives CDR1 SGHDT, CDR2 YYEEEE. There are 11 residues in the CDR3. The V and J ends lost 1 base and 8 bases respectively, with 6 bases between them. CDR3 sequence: CASSLLDTQYL. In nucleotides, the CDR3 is TGTGCCAGCAGCTTGTTAGATACCCAGTACTTA.

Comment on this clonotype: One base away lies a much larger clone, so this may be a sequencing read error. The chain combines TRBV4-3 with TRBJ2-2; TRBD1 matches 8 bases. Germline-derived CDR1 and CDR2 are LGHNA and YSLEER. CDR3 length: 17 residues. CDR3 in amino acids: CASSQATGAVNTGELLF. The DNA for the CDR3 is TGCGCCAGCAGCCAGGCGACAGGGGCAGTTAACACCGGGGAGCTGTTATTT.

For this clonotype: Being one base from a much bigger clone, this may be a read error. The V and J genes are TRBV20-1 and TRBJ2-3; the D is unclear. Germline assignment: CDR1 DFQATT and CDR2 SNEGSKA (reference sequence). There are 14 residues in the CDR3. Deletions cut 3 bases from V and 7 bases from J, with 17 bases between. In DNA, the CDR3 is TGCAGTGCTAGTTCTCTTAGGGCTGTTAATACGCAGTATTTT. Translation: CSASSLRAVNTQYF.

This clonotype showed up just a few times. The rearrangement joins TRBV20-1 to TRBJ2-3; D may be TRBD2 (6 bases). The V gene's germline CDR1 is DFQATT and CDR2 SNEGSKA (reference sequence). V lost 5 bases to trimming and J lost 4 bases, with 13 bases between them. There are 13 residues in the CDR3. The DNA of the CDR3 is TGCAGTGCTCGCCTTCCTAGCGCAGATACGCAGTATTTT. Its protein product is CSARLPSADTQYF.

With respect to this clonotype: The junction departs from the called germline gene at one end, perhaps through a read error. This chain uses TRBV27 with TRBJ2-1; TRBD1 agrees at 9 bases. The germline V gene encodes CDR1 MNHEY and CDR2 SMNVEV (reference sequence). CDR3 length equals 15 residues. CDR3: CASSFTGGLLDEQLF. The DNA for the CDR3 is TGTGCCAGCAGTTTTACAGGGGGCCTCTTGGATGAGCAGCTCTTC.

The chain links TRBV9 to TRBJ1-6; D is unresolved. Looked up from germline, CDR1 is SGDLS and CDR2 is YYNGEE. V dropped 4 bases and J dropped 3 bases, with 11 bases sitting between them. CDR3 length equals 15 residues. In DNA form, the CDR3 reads TGTGCCAGCAGCAATATGGAGGGCTATAATTCACCCCTCCACTTT. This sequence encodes CASSNMEGYNSPLHF.

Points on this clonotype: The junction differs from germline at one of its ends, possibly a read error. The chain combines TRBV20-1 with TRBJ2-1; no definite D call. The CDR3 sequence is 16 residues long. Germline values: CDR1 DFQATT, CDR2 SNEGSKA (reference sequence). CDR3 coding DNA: TGTAGTGCTGCCCCGAGTTGGGCCAGCTCCTACAATGAGCAGTTCTTC. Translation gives CSAAPSWASSYNEQFF.

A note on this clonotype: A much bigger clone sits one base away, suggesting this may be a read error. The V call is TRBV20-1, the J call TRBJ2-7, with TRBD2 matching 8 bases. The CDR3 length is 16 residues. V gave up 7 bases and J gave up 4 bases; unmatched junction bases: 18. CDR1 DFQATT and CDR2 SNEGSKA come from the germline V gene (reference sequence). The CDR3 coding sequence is TGCAGTGGTAGCGGAGAGTCTGGGGGACTAGAGTACGAGCAGTACTTC. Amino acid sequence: CSGSGESGGLEYEQYF.

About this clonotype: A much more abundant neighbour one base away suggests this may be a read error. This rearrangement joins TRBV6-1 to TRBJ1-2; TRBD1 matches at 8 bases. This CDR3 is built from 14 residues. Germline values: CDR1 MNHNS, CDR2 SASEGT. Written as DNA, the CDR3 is TGTGCCAGCAGTGAACCCCGGACAGGGTTTGGCTTCACCTTC. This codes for CASSEPRTGFGFTF.

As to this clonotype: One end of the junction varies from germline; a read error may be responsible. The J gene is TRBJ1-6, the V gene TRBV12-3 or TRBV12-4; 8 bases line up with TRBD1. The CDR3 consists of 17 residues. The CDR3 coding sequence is TGTGCCAGCAGTCCGGGTGCGGCAGGGGGCCTGAATTCACCCCTCCGCTTT. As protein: CASSPGAAGGLNSPLRF.

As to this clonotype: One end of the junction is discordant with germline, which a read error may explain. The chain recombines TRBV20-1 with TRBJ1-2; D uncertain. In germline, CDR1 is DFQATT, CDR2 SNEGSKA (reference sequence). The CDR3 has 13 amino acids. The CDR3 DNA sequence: TGCAGTGCGAGGGCCGCGGGCGACTATGGTTACACCTTC. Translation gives CSARAAGDYGYTF.